The TCR beta chain under discussion was sequenced for a study of shared clonotypes between healthy human individuals. Whole-study results and caveats: Sampling covered nothing but blood. Tissue TCR repertoires likely differ from those found in blood. Donors were few, which limited the genetic and exposure-history diversity represented.

A remark on this clone: Its antigen remains unknown.

The naive CD8 fraction comprised CD45RO-negative cells positively selected for CCR7 and excluded terminally differentiated effector memory CD45RA+ cells. The donors were adults (healthy and HIV-negative) with no recent acute infections or vaccinations. Donors comprised only Caucasian adults living in Nashville, Tennessee. TCRdb keeps only in-frame clones here, not all; method: immunoSEQ multiplex PCR. This repertoire shows about 2 million clones, over 85% found once; its top ten account for 0.85% to 1.2%. Germline CDR1 reads MDHEN; CDR2 reads SYDVKM. The CDR3 totals 15 residues. V lost 5 bases, J lost 4 bases, and 8 bases stayed unmatched.

Material: naive CD8+ T cells sorted from blood. The genes are TRBV28 and TRBJ2-1; 7 nucleotides align to TRBD1. This receptor was obtained from a man aged 18 to 30 in good health. CDR3 coding DNA: TGTGCCAGCAGTCGGACAGGCTATGGGTACAATGAGCAGTTCTTC. Translated, it gives CASSRTGYGYNEQFF.